The 30 T cell receptor beta chains presented below share a single source sample, sequenced in a study of T-cell reconstitution after alpha-beta-depleted transplantation in children. TCRbeta library construction was performed incorporating unique molecular identifiers. TCRdb analysed the PCR reads with MiXCR anew, one entry per CDR3 protein. The table has approximately 400,000 distinct CDR3 sequences, roughly 10% seen once. The sample in question was PBMCs from the stem cell graft donor, obtained from the stem cell graft. The receptors were gathered from a human donor who donated a stem cell graft to a child with acute myeloid leukemia.

The V and J genes are TRBV5-1 and TRBJ2-5; TRBD2 aligns across 12 bases. This CDR3 has 18 residues. The germline CDR1 and CDR2 sequences are SGHRS and YFSETQ. V shed 0 bases and J 2 bases; nucleotides not matched to a gene: 8. CDR3 amino acids: CASSLALAGGQGQETQYF. The CDR3 DNA reads TGCGCCAGCAGCTTGGCCCTAGCGGGGGGGCAGGGACAAGAGACCCAGTACTTC.

This clonotype has a handful of counts. The chain links TRBV18 to TRBJ2-5; 8 positions match TRBD1. V lost 2 bases to trimming and J lost 3 bases; unmatched junction nucleotides: 5. The CDR3 is 15 residues long. Germline loops: CDR1 KGHSH, CDR2 LQKENI. The CDR3 sequence: CASSPRTGSKETQYF. CDR3 coding DNA: TGTGCCAGCTCACCAAGGACAGGGAGCAAAGAGACCCAGTACTTC.

A few counts support this clonotype. CDR3 in amino acids: CASSVEIRTSGNEQFF. The DNA for the CDR3 is TGTGCCAGCAGCGTAGAAATCCGGACTAGCGGGAATGAGCAGTTCTTC. The genes are TRBV9 and TRBJ2-1; 11 bases match TRBD2. Germline V gene sequence: CDR1 SGDLS, CDR2 YYNGEE. This CDR3 is built from 16 residues. With 0 bases clipped from V and 7 bases from J, the junction kept 6 bases outside the gene matches.

This clonotype came up a few times. The CDR3 here is CASSTGGASEKLFF. As DNA, the CDR3 is TGTGCCAGCAGTACAGGGGGCGCTTCTGAAAAACTGTTTTTT. V gene TRBV6-1 combines with J gene TRBJ1-4; 9 positions agree with TRBD1. This CDR3 spans 14 amino acids. After removal of 5 bases from V and 7 bases from J, the junction contained 5 bases not matched to a gene. Germline-derived CDR1 and CDR2 are MNHNS and SASEGT.

The chain links TRBV12-3 or TRBV12-4 to TRBJ2-1; D possibly corresponds to TRBD1 (6 bases). The CDR3 extends over 15 amino acids. Between the trimmed V and J ends, which lost 4 bases and 7 bases, there was a span of 17 bases. CDR3 DNA sequence: TGTGCCAGCAGTTGGGCGTGGGGGCCGGGGAATGAGCAGTTCTTC. Its protein product is CASSWAWGPGNEQFF.

The rearrangement joins TRBV12-3 or TRBV12-4 to TRBJ2-3; 7 nucleotides match TRBD1. Unmatched junction bases numbered 6, after V lost 6 bases and J lost 6 bases. The CDR3 consists of 13 residues. CDR3 protein: CASRDRVRDTQYF. The DNA of the CDR3 is TGTGCCAGCAGAGACAGGGTACGGGATACGCAGTATTTT.

The rearrangement uses TRBV5-1 and TRBJ1-2; 8 bases are a match to TRBD1. This CDR3 has 14 residues. Germline lookup yields CDR1 SGHRS and CDR2 YFSETQ. The V segment lost 0 bases and the J segment 7 bases; nucleotides outside the gene matches: 5. The CDR3 nucleotides are TGCGCCAGCAGCTTGGCCCGGACAGGGATTGGCTACACCTTC. Protein sequence: CASSLARTGIGYTF.

The genes are TRBV20-1 and TRBJ2-3; TRBD1 agrees at 8 bases. Germline-derived CDR1 and CDR2 are DFQATT and SNEGSKA (reference sequence). Losses at the gene ends were 3 bases for V and 0 bases for J; bases not matched to a gene: 11. The length of the CDR3 is 17 residues. CDR3 sequence (DNA): TGCAGTGCTAGTGGCCAGGGGGCCCCTGCTAGCACAGATACGCAGTATTTT. Residues: CSASGQGAPASTDTQYF.

This clonotype has a handful of counts. This sequence joins TRBV27 and TRBJ2-2, with a possible D match to TRBD2 (7 bases). The CDR3 has 15 residues. CDR1 is MNHEY, CDR2 SMNVEV, per germline (reference sequence). Trimming removed 7 bases at V and 4 bases at J, with 16 bases between. This CDR3 is CASNVRGAVTGELFF. CDR3 DNA: TGTGCCAGCAACGTTCGGGGGGCGGTCACCGGGGAGCTGTTTTTT.

In its sample, this clonotype was seen a few times. J is TRBJ2-4 and V is TRBV5-5, with D possibly being TRBD1 (5 bases). This CDR3 is built from 13 residues. CDR1 is SGHKS and CDR2 is YYEKEE in the germline V gene (reference sequence). V dropped 1 base and J dropped 8 bases, with 10 bases sitting between them. The CDR3 bases are TGTGCCAGCAGCTTGCAGTTAGGGGACATTCAGTACTTC. It yields the protein CASSLQLGDIQYF.

The chain recombines TRBV7-2 with TRBJ2-2, with TRBD2 matching over 10 bases. V lost 7 bases and J lost 3; bases outside the gene matches: 5. The CDR3 consists of 15 residues. Per germline, CDR1 SGHTA and CDR2 FQGNSA. The CDR3 bases are TGTGCCAGCATGAAGCGGGGGGGCGACACCGGGGAGCTGTTTTTT. Its translation: CASMKRGGDTGELFF.

The chain employs TRBV9 and TRBJ2-1, with 13 bases identical to TRBD2. Germline V gene sequence: CDR1 SGDLS, CDR2 YYNGEE. The CDR3 has 16 residues. Trimming cost V 3 bases and J 5 bases; bases outside gene matches: 5. The CDR3 region is CASSEWGLAGNNEQFF. DNA of the CDR3: TGTGCCAGCAGCGAATGGGGACTAGCGGGAAACAATGAGCAGTTCTTC. The entire variable domain, with the rest obtained from reference TRBV9 and TRBJ2-1, is as follows: DSGVTQTPKHLITATGQRVTLRCSPRSGDLSVYWYQQSLDQGLQFLIQYYNGEERAKGNILERFSAQQFPDLHSELNLSSLELGDSALYFCASSEWGLAGNNEQFFGPGTRLTVL.

This clonotype was recorded a few times. This chain uses TRBV20-1 with TRBJ1-2; D is ambiguous. Germline CDR1 DFQATT, CDR2 SNEGSKA (reference sequence). Deletions cut 4 bases from V and 2 bases from J, with 8 bases between. The CDR3 is made up of 12 amino acids. CDR3: CSAISSNYGYTF. In DNA, the CDR3 is TGCAGTGCTATAAGCTCCAACTATGGCTACACCTTC.

The chain recombines TRBV15 with TRBJ1-1; 10 bases match TRBD1. The ends lost 5 bases at V and 5 bases at J; junction bases unmatched: 11. The CDR3 is made up of 16 amino acids. Germline CDR1 reads LNHNV; CDR2 reads YYDKDF (reference sequence). The CDR3 is CATSSLGGTGETEAFF. The CDR3 nucleotides read TGTGCCACCAGCTCCCTAGGGGGGACAGGGGAGACTGAAGCTTTCTTT. Based on the CDR3 plus reference TRBV15 and TRBJ1-1, the full variable domain is DAMVIQNPRYQVTQFGKPVTLSCSQTLNHNVMYWYQQKSSQAPKLLFHYYDKDFNNEADTPDNFQSRRPNTSFCFLDIRSPGLGDTAMYLCATSSLGGTGETEAFFGQGTRLTVV.

This clonotype was counted at least ten times. This chain uses TRBV7-2 with TRBJ1-1; D unclear. The germline CDR1 and CDR2 sequences are SGHTA and FQGNSA. The CDR3 runs to 16 residues. Trimming took off 5 bases at V and 6 bases at J, with 22 bases between the two ends. The CDR3 spells CASSPPSAGYFAEAFF. DNA for the CDR3: TGTGCCAGCAGCCCCCCCAGCGCCGGCTACTTCGCTGAAGCTTTCTTT.

CDR3 sequence reads: CAISESRIHNEQFF. CDR3 coding DNA: TGTGCCATCAGTGAGTCGAGAATCCACAATGAGCAGTTCTTC. The chain is built from TRBV10-3 and TRBJ2-1; D call uncertain. V lost 0 bases and J lost 5, with 8 bases in between. This CDR3 spans 14 amino acids. From germline, CDR1 is ENHRY and CDR2 SYGVKD.

The chain uses TRBV6-2 or TRBV6-3 and TRBJ2-3, with 7 bases identical to TRBD2. This CDR3 contains 16 residues. Germline assignment: CDR1 MNHEY and CDR2 SVGEGT. The ends lost 0 bases at V and 3 bases at J; junction bases unmatched: 6. DNA for the CDR3: TGTGCCAGCAGTTACTCGAGCGGGACGCGGACAGATACGCAGTATTTT. Translated, it gives CASSYSSGTRTDTQYF.

The rearrangement links TRBV20-1 to TRBJ2-1; no firm D call. From germline, CDR1 is DFQATT and CDR2 SNEGSKA (reference sequence). Trimming pared 3 bases from V and 0 bases from J, leaving 9 bases between. This CDR3 has 14 residues. CDR3 sequence (DNA): TGCAGTGCTAGTGTCTTGAGCTCCTACAATGAGCAGTTCTTC. It specifies CSASVLSSYNEQFF.

This clonotype was found a few times. V and J are TRBV6-2 or TRBV6-3 and TRBJ2-1, with no clear D. V was clipped by 5 bases and J by 10 bases, with 21 bases between them. Looked up from germline, CDR1 is MNHEY and CDR2 is SVGEGT. The CDR3 covers 15 residues. The CDR3 loop reads CASSPRPVRMGEQFF. CDR3 sequence (DNA): TGTGCCAGCAGTCCCCGTCCAGTTCGAATGGGAGAGCAGTTCTTC.

Worth noting for this clonotype: The final CDR3 position lacks the conserved phenylalanine or tryptophan, pointing to a likely read error. The chain links TRBV7-2 to TRBJ2-1; D is perhaps TRBD1 (6 bases). This CDR3 region has 14 residues. The V end lost 3 bases, the J end lost 7 bases, and 13 bases lay between the germline ends. From germline, CDR1 is SGHTA and CDR2 FQGNSA. DNA of the CDR3: TGTGCCAGCAGCTTCGTGGGGGCCGGAAATGAGCAGTTCTTG. It is translated as CASSFVGAGNEQFL.

This clonotype showed up many times. The chain employs TRBV12-3 or TRBV12-4 and TRBJ2-1; D remains ambiguous. V gave up 6 bases and J gave up 5 bases, with 8 bases separating them. CDR3 length: 12 amino acids. CDR3 in DNA: TGTGCCAGCAGAGGACGGAACAATGAGCAGTTCTTC. Translation gives CASRGRNNEQFF.

This clonotype was observed many times. The chain recombines TRBV12-3 or TRBV12-4 with TRBJ1-2; D not certain. The V end lost 2 bases, the J end lost 1 base, and 5 bases lay between the germline ends. CDR3 size: 13 residues. In DNA, the CDR3 is TGTGCCAGCAGTTTATTAGATAACTATGGCTACACCTTC. This encodes CASSLLDNYGYTF.

This clonotype was observed many times. V is TRBV11-2 and J is TRBJ1-4, with 8 positions matching TRBD1. Germline V gene sequence: CDR1 SGHAT, CDR2 FQNNGV. The CDR3 has 15 amino acids. V was pared by 4 bases and J by 5 bases, with 6 bases of the junction left unmatched. The CDR3 protein is CASSSQGAQNEKLFF. CDR3 bases: TGTGCCAGCAGCTCCCAGGGGGCCCAGAATGAAAAACTGTTTTTT.

The CDR3 here is CSAMGGTGELFF. The CDR3 DNA sequence: TGCAGTGCTATGGGGGGGACCGGGGAGCTGTTTTTT. J is TRBJ2-2 and V is TRBV20-1; 7 bases match TRBD2. V gave up 4 bases and J gave up 5 bases; unmatched junction bases: 1. This CDR3 is built from 12 residues. Germline CDR1 DFQATT, CDR2 SNEGSKA (reference sequence).

The CDR3 is CASSLRGTSGTNTGELFF. CDR3 coding DNA: TGTGCCAGCAGCTTAAGGGGGACTAGCGGGACGAACACCGGGGAGCTGTTTTTT. This chain uses TRBV7-3 with TRBJ2-2; 13 bases are a match to TRBD2. Unmatched junction bases numbered 2, after V lost 1 base and J lost 0 bases. CDR3 size: 18 residues. Germline V gene sequence: CDR1 SGHTA, CDR2 FQGTGA.

This clonotype has a handful of counts. The CDR3 DNA reads TGCAGTGCTAGAGACCCCTCCGCCCCTGAAGCTTTCTTT. Amino acid sequence: CSARDPSAPEAFF. The gene calls are TRBV20-1 and TRBJ1-1; D gene uncertain. Trimming pared 0 bases from V and 6 bases from J, leaving 11 bases between. The CDR3 runs 13 residues. Germline CDR1 and CDR2: DFQATT and SNEGSKA (reference sequence).

This clonotype was observed a handful of times. The rearrangement links TRBV5-6 to TRBJ1-2, with D hard to call. CDR1 and CDR2 from the germline V gene are SGHDT and YYEEEE. V gave up 7 bases and J gave up 3 bases, with 10 bases separating them. The CDR3 is made up of 12 amino acids. The DNA of the CDR3 is TGTGCCAGCCGGGTAGTGGACTATGGCTACACCTTC. It yields the protein CASRVVDYGYTF.

In its sample, this clonotype was seen many times. The chain couples TRBV27 to TRBJ2-7; 12 positions agree with TRBD2. Unmatched junction bases numbered 7, after V lost 10 bases and J lost 3 bases. The CDR3 consists of 14 residues. Per the germline V gene, CDR1 is MNHEY and CDR2 is SMNVEV (reference sequence). The CDR3 sequence: CATKRTSGIYEQYF. DNA for the CDR3: TGTGCCACCAAACGGACTAGCGGGATCTACGAGCAGTACTTC.

This chain links TRBV20-1 with TRBJ1-2; TRBD1 matches 7 bases. Germline V lookup: CDR1 DFQATT, CDR2 SNEGSKA (reference sequence). This CDR3 comprises 15 residues. V was pared by 4 bases and J by 3 bases, with 11 bases of the junction left unmatched. This CDR3 is CSAKVLGGTDYGYTF. The CDR3 coding sequence is TGCAGTGCTAAAGTACTTGGAGGGACAGACTATGGCTACACCTTC.

The chain is built from TRBV5-5 and TRBJ2-5; D may be TRBD2 (5 bases). Germline V gene data show CDR1 as SGHKS and CDR2 as YYEKEE (reference sequence). V shed 3 bases and J shed 7 bases, with 16 bases lying between them. The length of the CDR3 is 14 residues. CDR3 nucleotide sequence: TGTGCCAGCAGCTCCCCGGCGGGTCCCTTGACCCAGTACTTC. Encoded protein: CASSSPAGPLTQYF.